This T cell receptor (beta chain) was obtained from a study of blood T cell repertoires in COVID-19. Some clones are missing from TCRdb's copy, which holds only in-frame ones; the method was immunoSEQ multiplex PCR. The sample has 200,000 to 300,000 clones; approximately 85% are singletons. V lost 5 bases, J lost 1 base, and 7 bases stayed unmatched. The length of the CDR3 is 15 residues. Germline CDR1 reads SGHTA; CDR2 reads FQGNSA. The receptor was derived from a man over 45 with COVID-19, enrolled during active disease. Source material: peripheral blood. The chain carries TRBV7-2 and TRBJ2-7; 8 bases agree with TRBD1. CDR3 region: CASSKDRVRSYEQYF. The CDR3 region has the DNA TGTGCCAGCAGCAAGGACAGGGTTAGGTCCTACGAGCAGTACTTC.